The clone carrying this TCR beta chain came up once. Its antigen is unidentified. The entry originates in a study of shared clonotypes between healthy human individuals. Study-wide points: Sampling involved blood alone; tissue repertoires likely differ. Few donors restricted represented genetic and exposure-history diversity.

This table comes from immunoSEQ multiplex PCR, and its TCRdb copy is limited to in-frame clones, with some not included. Among about 460,000 clones, roughly 80% were seen once, and the ten largest hold 9.5% to 15%. Germline V lookup: CDR1 DFQATT, CDR2 SNEGSKA (reference sequence). V was pared by 6 bases and J by 10 bases, with 13 bases between. This CDR3 is built from 11 residues. All donors were healthy HIV-negative adults lacking recent acute infections or vaccinations. The study used approximately 90 million PBMCs per unsorted sample for genomic DNA. The source is a woman in her thirties or forties in good health. Some clones in this sample may be carry-over from other donors' samples. The chain combines TRBV20-1 with TRBJ2-1, with D perhaps TRBD2 (5 bases). The sample comprised PBMCs. The CDR3 sequence: CSAPSFQEQFF. As DNA, the CDR3 is TGCAGTGCCCCTAGCTTCCAGGAGCAGTTCTTC.